Shown below are 12 T cell receptor beta chains from a single sample sequenced in a study of response to subunit inactivated influenza vaccine (dated by TCRdb to 2016 to 2019). Libraries came from RT-PCR. The sequencer was an Illumina HiSeq 2500. TCRdb itself trimmed the public reads at Q25 with fastp, ran MiXCR and retained productive beta chains. Each record represents a unique CDR3 protein, reported with the most common genes and DNA among its rows. Here the sample has roughly 500,000 distinct CDR3 sequences; approximately 22% occur a single time. Of the sample, approximately 3% is held by the ten largest clones. The same sample was also studied in work on T cells expressing NK-cell markers. Per the second study: 5'RACE template switching, by which a universal primer site and unique molecular identifiers were added, was used to make TCR beta cDNA libraries.

Sequenced here: CD4+ T cells sorted from PBMCs, sampled less than 13 days after vaccination. These TCRs come from a man aged 45-65 years who received an inactivated influenza vaccine. Donor details come from another sample of the same person, matched by shared clones.

J is TRBJ2-3 and V is TRBV12-3 or TRBV12-4, with D tentatively TRBD1 (6 bases). The CDR3 is 15 residues long. The ends were cut back, 1 base at V and 4 bases at J, with 12 bases in the middle. CDR3 nucleotide sequence: TGTGCCAGCAGTTTAGGACAGGTTTATGCAGATACGCAGTATTTT. Protein product: CASSLGQVYADTQYF.

The chain has TRBV29-1 and TRBJ1-2; D gene unclear. CDR1 is SQVTM, CDR2 ANQGSEA, per germline. The CDR3 consists of 12 residues. The V end was cut by 5 bases, the J end by 2 bases, with 9 bases between. CDR3 residues: CSVSGRNYGYTF. CDR3 coding DNA: TGCAGCGTTTCAGGACGAAACTATGGCTACACCTTC.

This chain connects TRBV24-1 to TRBJ2-3; tentative D call: TRBD2 (5 bases). Trimming left V 6 bases short and J 6 bases short, with 9 bases between. Per germline, CDR1 KGHDR and CDR2 SFDVKD. This CDR3 comprises 12 residues. CDR3 region: CATSHRGDTQYF. The CDR3 region has the DNA TGTGCCACCAGTCATCGCGGGGATACGCAGTATTTT.

The chain employs TRBV24-1 and TRBJ1-5; D is uncertain. This CDR3 has 14 residues. Germline assignment: CDR1 KGHDR and CDR2 SFDVKD. Trimming stripped 5 bases from V and 6 bases from J, with 13 bases between. For the CDR3, the DNA is TGTGCCACCAGTGGCCGAGCTACCACTCAGCCCCAGCATTTT. Amino acid sequence: CATSGRATTQPQHF.

In its sample, this clonotype was seen a few times. The rearrangement joins TRBV2 to TRBJ2-1; D is ambiguous. The ends were cut back, 6 bases at V and 0 bases at J, with 12 bases in the middle. Germline CDR1 is SNHLY and CDR2 is FYNNEI. CDR3 length: 15 residues. The CDR3 nucleotides read TGTGCCAGCAGCGGGCAAGGTAGCTCCTACAATGAGCAGTTCTTC. It is translated as CASSGQGSSYNEQFF.

This clonotype has just a few counts. The chain employs TRBV6-2 or TRBV6-3 and TRBJ2-2, with 7 bases lining up with TRBD1. With V trimmed by 0 bases and J by 0 bases, 7 bases remained unmatched. The CDR3 consists of 18 residues. Germline V gene lookup returns CDR1 MNHEY and CDR2 SVGEGT. CDR3 region: CASSYSLSGTANTGELFF. The CDR3, as DNA: TGTGCCAGCAGTTACTCCTTGTCAGGGACAGCGAACACCGGGGAGCTGTTTTTT.

The gene calls are TRBV6-1 and TRBJ1-4; 8 positions agree with TRBD1. CDR1 is MNHNS, CDR2 SASEGT, per germline. The CDR3 runs 15 residues. V shed 3 bases and J 8 bases; nucleotides not matched to a gene: 8. The CDR3: CASSDRTGRNEKLFF. CDR3 coding DNA: TGTGCCAGCAGTGACCGGACAGGGAGGAACGAAAAACTGTTTTTT.

This clonotype was counted a few times. The junction and the germline gene differ at one end; a read error may be behind it. The gene calls are TRBV11-2 and TRBJ2-5; 7 bases align to TRBD1. Looked up from germline, CDR1 is SGHAT and CDR2 is FQNNGV. The CDR3 has 15 amino acids. CDR3 protein: CANSVLTGSEKTQYF. DNA for the CDR3: TGTGCCAACAGCGTACTGACAGGGTCGGAGAAGACCCAGTACTTC.

In its sample, this clonotype was seen a few times. This chain links TRBV4-2 with TRBJ2-4, with 16 bases matching TRBD2. The CDR3 contains 17 residues. The V gene's germline CDR1 is LGHNA and CDR2 YNFKEQ. Trimming took 2 bases from V and 5 from J; bases not matched to a gene: 3. CDR3 amino acids: CASSQFGTSGRENIQYF. Here the CDR3 DNA reads TGTGCCAGCAGCCAATTTGGGACTAGCGGGAGGGAAAACATTCAGTACTTC.

The chain has TRBV27 and TRBJ2-5; D may be TRBD2 (7 bases). Germline CDR1 reads MNHEY; CDR2 reads SMNVEV (reference sequence). The ends were cut back, 3 bases at V and 4 bases at J, with 15 bases in the middle. There are 15 residues in the CDR3. The CDR3 DNA is TGTGCCAGCAGTTTGGGCCCCCGGGGGGCAGAGACCCAGTACTTC. Translation: CASSLGPRGAETQYF.

The rearrangement joins TRBV19 to TRBJ2-2; 10 nucleotides align to TRBD1. Germline values: CDR1 LNHDA, CDR2 SQIVND (reference sequence). V shed 9 bases, J shed 5 bases, and the junction held 6 bases outside the gene matches. The CDR3 sequence is 14 residues long. CDR3 region: CASDPGQGTGELFF. The CDR3 nucleotides are TGTGCCAGCGATCCGGGACAGGGGACCGGGGAGCTGTTTTTT.

This clonotype was seen a few times. DNA of the CDR3: TGTGCCAGGACGGAGAACAAGAAAACGTACCAAGAGACCCAGTACTTC. This encodes CARTENKKTYQETQYF. The chain employs TRBV7-9 and TRBJ2-5, with D hard to call. The CDR3 loop spans 16 amino acids. In germline, CDR1 is SEHNR, CDR2 FQNEAQ (reference sequence). Trimming took 9 bases from V and 0 from J, leaving 20 bases between them. Filled out from reference TRBV7-9 and TRBJ2-5, the complete variable domain reads DTGVSQNPRHKITKRGQNVTFRCDPISEHNRLYWYRQTLGQGPEFLTYFQNEAQLEKSRLLSDRFSAERPKGSFSTLEIQRTEQGDSAMYLCARTENKKTYQETQYFGPGTRLLVL.